The 9 T cell receptor beta chains below were found in one sample sequenced in a study of blood T cell repertoires in COVID-19. Measured with immunoSEQ multiplex PCR; TCRdb has only the in-frame clones, and not every one. Of approximately 180,000 clones in the sample, roughly 89% were seen once. Sequencing input: PBMCs or T cells enriched from blood (not recorded which). Receptors originate from a woman between 40 and 55 years old with acute COVID-19.

This chain connects TRBV9 to TRBJ2-4; D not resolved. Germline V gene sequence: CDR1 SGDLS, CDR2 YYNGEE. The CDR3 is made up of 13 amino acids. The V and J ends lost 2 bases and 5 bases respectively, with 8 bases between them. CDR3: CASSVSSQNIQYF. CDR3 bases: TGTGCCAGCAGCGTGTCCTCCCAAAACATTCAGTACTTC.

V gene TRBV2 combines with J gene TRBJ2-2, with D possibly being TRBD1 (6 bases). V gave up 4 bases and J gave up 4 bases, with 10 bases separating them. In germline, CDR1 is SNHLY, CDR2 FYNNEI. This CDR3 is built from 14 residues. The CDR3 spells CASSAQGTTGELFF. Written as DNA, the CDR3 is TGTGCCAGCAGTGCCCAGGGGACCACCGGGGAGCTGTTTTTT.

V is TRBV19 and J is TRBJ1-3; TRBD1 is a possible D gene (5 bases). The CDR3 loop spans 16 amino acids. The ends were cut back, 2 bases at V and 7 bases at J, with 18 bases in the middle. CDR1 and CDR2 from the germline V gene are LNHDA and SQIVND (reference sequence). CDR3 residues: CASSIPLSAGTNTIYF. The CDR3 DNA reads as TGTGCCAGTAGTATACCTCTGAGCGCCGGGACTAACACCATATATTTT.

This sequence joins TRBV28 and TRBJ1-6; no reliable D call. Germline loops: CDR1 MDHEN, CDR2 SYDVKM. Trimming stripped 4 bases from V and 3 bases from J, with 22 bases between. The CDR3 length is 19 residues. CDR3 sequence: CASSSPSSVNRYYNSPLHF. The DNA for the CDR3 is TGTGCCAGCAGTTCCCCCTCCAGTGTTAACCGATACTATAATTCACCCCTCCACTTT.

The gene calls are TRBV6-5 and TRBJ2-3; the D is unclear. V was cut by 0 bases and J by 1 base, with 11 bases left in between. The length of the CDR3 is 16 residues. CDR1 and CDR2 (germline): MNHEY, SVGAGI. The CDR3 DNA reads TGTGCCAGCAGTTACTCTCGGTATTCGGGCACAGATACGCAGTATTTT. Amino acid sequence: CASSYSRYSGTDTQYF.

This clone was seen a handful of times. This chain uses TRBV7-2 with TRBJ2-7, with 10 nucleotides matching TRBD2. Unmatched junction bases numbered 5, after V lost 7 bases and J lost 2 bases. This CDR3 has 14 amino acids. Per germline, CDR1 SGHTA and CDR2 FQGNSA. The CDR3: CASTLAGETYEQYF. The CDR3 bases are TGTGCCAGCACCCTAGCGGGAGAGACCTACGAGCAGTACTTC.

This chain joins TRBV6-1 and TRBJ1-6; 9 positions match TRBD1. Germline V gives CDR1 MNHNS, CDR2 SASEGT. V lost 3 bases to trimming and J lost 10 bases; unmatched junction nucleotides: 10. This CDR3 is 16 amino acids long. The CDR3 nucleotides read TGTGCCAGCAGTGAGTCCCGGGACAGGGTTTACTCACCCCTCCACTTT. Amino acid sequence: CASSESRDRVYSPLHF.

This clone showed up just once. The gene calls are TRBV2 and TRBJ1-5; D is possibly TRBD1 (6 bases). The CDR3 length is 13 residues. Germline V lookup: CDR1 SNHLY, CDR2 FYNNEI. Trimming stripped 4 bases from V and 9 bases from J, with 13 bases between. The CDR3 region is CASSGGQSVPQHF. The CDR3 DNA sequence: TGTGCCAGCAGTGGGGGGCAATCAGTGCCCCAGCATTTT.

This chain connects TRBV6-2 or TRBV6-3 to TRBJ2-2, with TRBD2 matching 11 bases. V was clipped by 6 bases and J by 1 base; unmatched bases: 10. Germline V CDR1 and CDR2: MNHEY, SVGEGT. The CDR3 sequence is 18 residues long. CDR3 protein: CASSLRSGLAGNTGELFF. CDR3 bases: TGTGCCAGCAGCCTGCGTTCCGGACTAGCGGGGAACACCGGGGAGCTGTTTTTT.